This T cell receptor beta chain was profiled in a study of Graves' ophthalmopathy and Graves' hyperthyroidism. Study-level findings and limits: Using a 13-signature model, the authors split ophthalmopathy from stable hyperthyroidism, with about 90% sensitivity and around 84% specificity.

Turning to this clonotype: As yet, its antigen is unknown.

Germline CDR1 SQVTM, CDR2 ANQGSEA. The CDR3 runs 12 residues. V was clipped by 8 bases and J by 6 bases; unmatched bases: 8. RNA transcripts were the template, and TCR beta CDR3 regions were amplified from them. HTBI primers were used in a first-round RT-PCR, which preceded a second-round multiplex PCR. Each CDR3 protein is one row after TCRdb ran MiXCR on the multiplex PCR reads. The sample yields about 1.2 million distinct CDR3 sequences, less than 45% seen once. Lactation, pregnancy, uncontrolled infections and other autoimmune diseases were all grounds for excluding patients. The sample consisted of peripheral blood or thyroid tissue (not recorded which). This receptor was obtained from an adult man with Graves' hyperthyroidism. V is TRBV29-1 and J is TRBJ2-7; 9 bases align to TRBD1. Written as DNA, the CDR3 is TGCAGCTCACCCGGGACAGGGAGCGAGCAGTACTTC. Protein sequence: CSSPGTGSEQYF.